Below, 9 T cell receptor beta chains from the same sample are listed, as sequenced in a study of T cell responses to AZD1222 COVID-19 vaccine. Profiled with immunoSEQ multiplex PCR; TCRdb holds only in-frame clones, not every one. The table lists about 150,000 clones, 92% of them singletons, with approximately 3.4% in the top ten. The source was peripheral blood, collected 28 days after the second AZD1222 dose. These receptors all stem from an adult who received the AZD1222 COVID-19 vaccine.

The chain uses TRBV30 and TRBJ2-3; the D gene is possibly TRBD1 (6 bases). Trimming shortened V by 1 base and J by 2 bases, and 16 bases separated the two germline ends. This CDR3 has 16 residues. Germline loops: CDR1 GTSNPN, CDR2 SVGIG (reference sequence). The CDR3 sequence: CAWSGPTGIPTDTQYF. Here the CDR3 DNA reads TGTGCCTGGAGTGGACCAACAGGGATTCCCACAGATACGCAGTATTTT. Filled out from reference TRBV30 and TRBJ2-3, the complete variable domain reads SQTIHQWPATLVQPVGSPLSLECTVEGTSNPNLYWYRQAAGRGLQLLFYSVGIGQISSEVPQNLSASRPQDRQFILSSKKLLLSDSGFYLCAWSGPTGIPTDTQYFGPGTRLTVL.

This clone turned up a few times. Other DNA sequences in the same sample also yield this CDR3. This CDR3 reads CASSLAGSSYEQYF. DNA for the CDR3: TGTGCCAGTAGTCTAGCGGGGTCCTCCTACGAGCAGTACTTC. The chain uses TRBV19 and TRBJ2-7, with 9 bases fitting TRBD2. Germline loops: CDR1 LNHDA, CDR2 SQIVND (reference sequence). This CDR3 region has 14 residues. J gave up 0 bases and V 5 bases, and 2 bases lay outside the gene matches.

The chain employs TRBV27 and TRBJ1-5; D possibly corresponds to TRBD1 (5 bases). Germline V CDR1 and CDR2: MNHEY, SMNVEV (reference sequence). This CDR3 has 14 amino acids. The ends were cut back, 10 bases at V and 3 bases at J, with 16 bases in the middle. The CDR3 spells CANAGQVFNQPQHF. CDR3 DNA sequence: TGTGCCAACGCGGGGCAGGTTTTCAATCAGCCCCAGCATTTT.

The gene calls are TRBV5-1 and TRBJ2-1; TRBD1 aligns across 7 bases. CDR3 length equals 13 residues. With V trimmed by 5 bases and J by 7 bases, 6 bases remained unmatched. Germline V gene lookup returns CDR1 SGHRS and CDR2 YFSETQ. CDR3 loop: CASSRDRTNEQFF. DNA of the CDR3: TGCGCCAGCAGTCGGGACAGAACAAATGAGCAGTTCTTC. Filled out from reference TRBV5-1 and TRBJ2-1, the complete variable domain reads KAGVTQTPRYLIKTRGQQVTLSCSPISGHRSVSWYQQTPGQGLQFLFEYFSETQRNKGNFPGRFSGRQFSNSRSEMNVSTLELGDSALYLCASSRDRTNEQFFGPGTRLTVL.

This clone was found a few times. The chain carries TRBV5-1 and TRBJ2-7, with TRBD2 matching 11 bases. Germline V gene lookup returns CDR1 SGHRS and CDR2 YFSETQ. CDR3 size: 14 residues. The J segment lost 2 bases and the V segment lost 7 bases, leaving 5 bases of the junction unmatched. The CDR3 protein is CASGLAGGTYEQYF. The CDR3, as DNA: TGCGCCAGCGGTCTAGCGGGAGGAACCTACGAGCAGTACTTC.

This clone occurred once. The rearrangement uses TRBV6-5 and TRBJ1-6; D gene ambiguous. V was clipped by 8 bases and J by 9 bases, with 14 bases between them. CDR1 and CDR2 (germline): MNHEY, SVGAGI. The CDR3 is 13 amino acids. CDR3 protein: CASLRRIGSPLHF. The CDR3 coding sequence is TGTGCCAGCCTGAGGCGTATCGGTTCACCCCTCCACTTT.

V gene TRBV11-2 combines with J gene TRBJ1-4, with D unresolved. Trimming pared 4 bases from V and 5 bases from J, leaving 14 bases between. CDR1 and CDR2 from the germline V gene are SGHAT and FQNNGV. The CDR3 is 15 residues long. The CDR3 here is CASSSGPVRNEKLFF. In nucleotides, the CDR3 is TGTGCCAGCAGCTCTGGACCCGTAAGGAATGAAAAACTGTTTTTT.

The rearrangement uses TRBV4-3 and TRBJ1-1; 9 nucleotides align to TRBD1. Unmatched junction bases numbered 6, after V lost 5 bases and J lost 8 bases. Germline assignment: CDR1 LGHNA and CDR2 YSLEER. The length of the CDR3 is 13 residues. The chain's CDR3 is CASSAGQGGEAFF. The CDR3 region has the DNA TGCGCCAGCAGCGCGGGACAGGGAGGCGAAGCTTTCTTT.

This clone was observed a few times. This chain connects TRBV11-3 to TRBJ2-7; D gene uncertain. CDR1 is SGHNT and CDR2 is YENEEA in the germline V gene. The V end was cut by 0 bases, the J end by 6 bases, with 9 bases between. The length of the CDR3 is 13 residues. The CDR3 loop is CASSLDWGAEQYF. The CDR3 DNA sequence: TGTGCCAGCAGCTTAGATTGGGGTGCCGAGCAGTACTTC.